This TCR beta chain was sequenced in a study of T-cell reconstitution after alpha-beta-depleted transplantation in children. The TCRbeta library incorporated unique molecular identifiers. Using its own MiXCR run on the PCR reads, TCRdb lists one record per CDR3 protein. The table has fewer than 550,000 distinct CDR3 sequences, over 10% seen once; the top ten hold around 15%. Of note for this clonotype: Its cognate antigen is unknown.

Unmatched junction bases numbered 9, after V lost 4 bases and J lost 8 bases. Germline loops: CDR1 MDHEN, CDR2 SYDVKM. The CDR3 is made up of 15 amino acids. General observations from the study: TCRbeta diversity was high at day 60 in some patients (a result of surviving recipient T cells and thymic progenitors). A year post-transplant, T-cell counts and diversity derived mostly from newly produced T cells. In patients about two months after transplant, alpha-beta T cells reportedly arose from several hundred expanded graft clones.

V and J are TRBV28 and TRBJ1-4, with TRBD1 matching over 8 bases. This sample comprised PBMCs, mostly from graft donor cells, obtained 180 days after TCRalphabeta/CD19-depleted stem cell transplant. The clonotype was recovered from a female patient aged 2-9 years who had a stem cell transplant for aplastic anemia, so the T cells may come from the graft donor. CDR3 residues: CASSSGQGGREKLFF. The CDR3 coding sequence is TGTGCCAGCAGTTCTGGACAGGGCGGACGAGAAAAACTGTTTTTT.